This T cell receptor (beta chain) was captured in a study of blood T cell repertoires in COVID-19. As for the study in general: The study drew acute and convalescent COVID-19 samples from the United States, Italy and Spain.

Using immunoSEQ multiplex PCR, the repertoire was profiled, and TCRdb retains in-frame clones only, with some absent. The table records under 150,000 clones, about 70% of them present only once. The V end was cut by 1 base, the J end by 4 bases, with 5 bases between. Looked up from germline, CDR1 is WSHSY and CDR2 is SAAADI. This CDR3 is built from 12 residues. This receptor was obtained from a man older than 75 with acute or convalescent COVID-19. The V gene is TRBV10-2, the J gene TRBJ2-7; D not certain. The sequenced material came from peripheral blood. The CDR3 region is CASSELQYEQYF. The CDR3 DNA is TGCGCCAGCAGTGAGTTACAGTACGAGCAGTACTTC.